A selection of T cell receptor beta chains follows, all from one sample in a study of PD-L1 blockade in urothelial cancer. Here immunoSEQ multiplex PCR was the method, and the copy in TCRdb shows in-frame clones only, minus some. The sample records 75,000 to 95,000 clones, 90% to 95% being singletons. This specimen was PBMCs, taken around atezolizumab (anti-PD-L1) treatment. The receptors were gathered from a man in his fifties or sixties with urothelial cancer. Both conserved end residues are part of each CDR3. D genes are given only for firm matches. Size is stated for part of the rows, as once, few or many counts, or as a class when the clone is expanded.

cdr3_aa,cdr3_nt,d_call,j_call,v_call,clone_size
CSAPVNTEAFF,TGCAGTGCCCCTGTGAACACTGAAGCTTTCTTT,-,TRBJ1-1,TRBV20-1,-
CASSKGLAGVNEQYF,TGTGCCAGCAGCAAGGGACTAGCGGGAGTCAACGAGCAGTACTTC,TRBD2,TRBJ2-7,TRBV7-9,once
CASSPGTFQETQYF,TGCGCCAGCAGCCCGGGGACATTCCAAGAGACCCAGTACTTC,-,TRBJ2-5,TRBV5-1,-
CASSEGLAVDEQFF,TGTGCCAGTAGTGAGGGACTAGCGGTCGATGAGCAGTTCTTC,TRBD2,TRBJ2-1,TRBV19,-
CAWSRKGGPSIQYF,TGTGCCTGGTCACGAAAGGGGGGGCCCAGCATTCAGTACTTC,-,TRBJ2-4,TRBV30,once
CASSVAPGASDEQYF,TGTGCCAGCAGCGTAGCCCCAGGGGCTTCGGACGAGCAGTACTTC,-,TRBJ2-7,TRBV9,few
CASSYKGRPGVQYF,TGTGCCAGCAGTTACAAGGGGCGGCCGGGGGTGCAGTACTTC,-,TRBJ2-7,TRBV6-5,-
CASSEIGTAVGYTF,TGTGCCAGCAGCGAAATAGGGACAGCCGTTGGCTACACCTTC,TRBD1,TRBJ1-2,TRBV7-2,-
CASSQADRGWYQPQHF,TGTGCCAGCAGCCAAGCTGACAGGGGGTGGTATCAGCCCCAGCATTTT,TRBD1,TRBJ1-5,TRBV7-2,-
CASSLGDRNLGYTF,TGTGCCAGCAGCTTAGGGGACAGAAACCTTGGCTACACCTTC,-,TRBJ1-2,TRBV13,-
CASSPHGGDAGNTIYF,TGCGCCAGCAGCCCCCACGGGGGGGACGCTGGAAACACCATATATTTT,-,TRBJ1-3,TRBV4-1,-
CASSQTGDNEKLFF,TGTGCCAGCAGCCAGACAGGGGATAATGAAAAACTGTTTTTT,TRBD1,TRBJ1-4,TRBV5-6,-
CASISQGNTGELFF,TGTGCCAGCATCTCACAGGGGAACACCGGGGAGCTGTTTTTT,-,TRBJ2-2,TRBV6-1,-
CASSFRTGYEQYF,TGTGCCAGCAGTTTCAGGACAGGGTACGAGCAGTACTTC,TRBD1,TRBJ2-7,TRBV6-5,-
CASSLGTGVVGYGYTF,TGTGCCAGCAGCTTAGGGACAGGGGTTGTGGGCTATGGCTACACCTTC,TRBD1,TRBJ1-2,TRBV11-2,-
CASSLGLGGDEQFF,TGTGCCAGCAGCTTAGGGTTAGGAGGCGATGAGCAGTTCTTC,-,TRBJ2-1,TRBV7-2,-
CASSPPGGTARTDTQYF,TGTGCCAGCTCACCTCCCGGAGGGACAGCAAGGACAGATACGCAGTATTTT,-,TRBJ2-3,TRBV18,-
CASSYGTGVLPDTQYF,TGTGCCAGCAGTTACGGGACAGGGGTCTTGCCAGATACGCAGTATTTT,TRBD1,TRBJ2-3,TRBV6-5,-
CASRLGAMGTDTQYF,TGTGCCAGCAGGTTGGGGGCGATGGGCACAGATACGCAGTATTTT,-,TRBJ2-3,TRBV5-6,-
CASSSMGGPYNEQFF,TGTGCCAGCAGCTCCATGGGAGGCCCCTACAATGAGCAGTTCTTC,-,TRBJ2-1,TRBV7-2,-
CASSEAPVYTQRAFF,TGTGCCAGCAGTGAAGCGCCTGTTTATACCCAGCGGGCTTTCTTT,-,TRBJ1-1,TRBV2,once
CASSTSKQGRDEQFF,TGTGCCAGCAGCACCTCAAAACAGGGGCGGGATGAGCAGTTCTTC,TRBD1,TRBJ2-1,TRBV9,-
CASSLFGTSGANVLTF,TGTGCCAGCAGCTTATTTGGGACTTCTGGGGCCAACGTCCTGACTTTC,-,TRBJ2-6,TRBV7-9,-
CASSVGDTQYF,TGTGCCAGCAGCGTCGGAGATACGCAGTATTTT,-,TRBJ2-3,TRBV9,-